These 3 T cell receptor beta chains were all obtained from the same sample, sequenced in a study of blood T cell repertoires in COVID-19. Clones were sequenced by immunoSEQ multiplex PCR, and TCRdb holds only the in-frame ones, with some missing. The sample lists under 250,000 clones, under 90% occurring once. The sequenced sample was PBMCs or T cells enriched from blood (not recorded which). The origin of the receptors is an older woman who had recovered from COVID-19.

The sample holds one count of this clone. The sample holds other DNA sequences that translate to the same CDR3. The chain employs TRBV19 and TRBJ1-2; D is undetermined. Trimming stripped 3 bases from V and 3 bases from J, with 8 bases between. Per germline, CDR1 LNHDA and CDR2 SQIVND (reference sequence). CDR3 length: 13 amino acids. The CDR3 DNA sequence: TGTGCCAGTAGTATGGCGGCAGACTATGGCTACACCTTC. Translating gives CASSMAADYGYTF.

This chain links TRBV9 with TRBJ2-7, with 9 bases lining up with TRBD2. With V trimmed by 4 bases and J by 1 base, 6 bases remained unmatched. In germline, CDR1 is SGDLS, CDR2 YYNGEE. This CDR3 contains 15 residues. This CDR3 reads CASSPPSGVSYEQYF. CDR3 nucleotides: TGTGCCAGCAGCCCCCCTAGCGGGGTTTCCTACGAGCAGTACTTC. The full variable domain, in which reference TRBV9 and TRBJ2-7 provide the parts outside the CDR3, is DSGVTQTPKHLITATGQRVTLRCSPRSGDLSVYWYQQSLDQGLQFLIQYYNGEERAKGNILERFSAQQFPDLHSELNLSSLELGDSALYFCASSPPSGVSYEQYFGPGTRLTVT.

This clone was detected a few times. The gene calls are TRBV27 and TRBJ2-2; tentatively, D is TRBD2 (5 bases). Germline CDR1 MNHEY, CDR2 SMNVEV (reference sequence). This CDR3 is 13 amino acids long. V dropped 4 bases and J dropped 8 bases, with 11 bases sitting between them. The CDR3 nucleotides are TGTGCCAGCAGTTCGGCAAGAGGGGGGGAGCTGTTTTTT. Its translation: CASSSARGGELFF.